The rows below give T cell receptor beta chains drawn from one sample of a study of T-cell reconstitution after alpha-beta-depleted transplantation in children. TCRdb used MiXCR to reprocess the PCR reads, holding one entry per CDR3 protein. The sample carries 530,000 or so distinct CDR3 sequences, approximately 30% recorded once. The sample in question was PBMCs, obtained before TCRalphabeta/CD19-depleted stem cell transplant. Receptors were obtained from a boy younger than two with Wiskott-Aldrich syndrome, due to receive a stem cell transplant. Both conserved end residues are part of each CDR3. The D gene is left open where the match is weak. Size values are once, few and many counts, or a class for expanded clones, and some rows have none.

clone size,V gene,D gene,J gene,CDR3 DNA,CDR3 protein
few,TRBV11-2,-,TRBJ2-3,TGTGCCAGCAGCTTAGTATGGCGTCCGGTCTCGTACGGGGATACGCAGTATTTT,CASSLVWRPVSYGDTQYF
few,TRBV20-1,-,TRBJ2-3,TGCAGTGCTAGCCCGTCAGATACGCAGTATTTT,CSASPSDTQYF
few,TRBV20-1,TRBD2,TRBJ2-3,TGCAGTGCTAGCCCAGTGCGGGAGGCTGCAGATACGCAGTATTTT,CSASPVREAADTQYF
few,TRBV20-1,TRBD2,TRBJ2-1,TGCAGTGCTTATAAAGCGGGAGGTCGGCACAATGAGCAGTTCTTC,CSAYKAGGRHNEQFF
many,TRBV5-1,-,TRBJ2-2,TGCGCCAGCAGCTTTCGGGGGTCCAACACCGGGGAGCTGTTTTTT,CASSFRGSNTGELFF
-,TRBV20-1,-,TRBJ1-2,TGCAGTGCGACCACCCCGGCATCCTATGGCTACACCTTC,CSATTPASYGYTF
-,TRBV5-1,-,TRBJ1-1,TGCGCCAGCAGCTTGGGACAGAGACCGGCTGAAGCTTTCTTT,CASSLGQRPAEAFF
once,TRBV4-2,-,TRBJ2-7,TGTGCCAGCAGCCAACTCAATACCGGGACCGGGAGCTACGAGCAGTACTTC,CASSQLNTGTGSYEQYF
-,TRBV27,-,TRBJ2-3,TGTGCCAGCAGTTTCACAGGGACGGCAGATACGCAGTATTTT,CASSFTGTADTQYF
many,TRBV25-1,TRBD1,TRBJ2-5,TGTGCCAGCAGTGGGCAGGGGGTAGAGACCCAGTACTTC,CASSGQGVETQYF
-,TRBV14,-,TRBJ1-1,TGTGCCAGCAGCCAAGCCCGTCGACGGATGAACACTGAAGCTTTCTTT,CASSQARRRMNTEAFF
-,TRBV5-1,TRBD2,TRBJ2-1,TGCGCCAGCAGCCTCCGACTAGCTCACGATGAGCAGTTCTTC,CASSLRLAHDEQFF
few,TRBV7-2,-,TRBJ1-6,TGTGCCAGCAGCTTAGCGTTAGGGGAGTCACCCCTCCACTTT,CASSLALGESPLHF
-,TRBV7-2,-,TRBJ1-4,TGTGCCAGCAGCTCCCAACCGGTGGTTCTCTCAAATGAAAAACTGTTTTTT,CASSSQPVVLSNEKLFF
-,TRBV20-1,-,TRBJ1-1,TGCAGTGGGACGGAGAACACTGAAGCTTTCTTT,CSGTENTEAFF
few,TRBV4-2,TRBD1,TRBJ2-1,TGTGCCAGCAGACAAAGCGGGGACAGGGGGCATCAGCGACGATCCTACAATGAGCAGTTCTTC,CASRQSGDRGHQRRSYNEQFF
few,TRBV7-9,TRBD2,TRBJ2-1,TGTGCCAGCAGCTCTCTAGCCGGGAGGGCCTACAATGAGCAGTTCTTC,CASSSLAGRAYNEQFF
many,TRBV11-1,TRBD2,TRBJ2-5,TGTGCCAGCAGCTCGCTACCAACAGGGCCCGGCGGGAGGGGGCGAGAGACCCAGTACTTC,CASSSLPTGPGGRGRETQYF
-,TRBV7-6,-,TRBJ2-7,TGTGCCAGCAGCCGCCTCGGCGGGACCTACGAGCAGTACTTC,CASSRLGGTYEQYF
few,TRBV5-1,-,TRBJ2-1,TGCGCCAGCAGCTTGGGATCCCTCCCGTTTTACAATGAGCAGTTCTTC,CASSLGSLPFYNEQFF
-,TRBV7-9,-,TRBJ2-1,TGTGCCAGCAGCTTAGGAGTAGGTAGCCAGGCAGATGAGCAGTTCTTC,CASSLGVGSQADEQFF
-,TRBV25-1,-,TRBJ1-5,TGTGCCAGCAGTGAAGATCCCCATCATTTT,CASSEDPHHF
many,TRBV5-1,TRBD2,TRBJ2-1,TGCGCCAGCAGCGCGGGACTAGCGGGATACAATGAGCAGTTCTTC,CASSAGLAGYNEQFF
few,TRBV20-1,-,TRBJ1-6,TGCAGTGCTAGAGGGACAGATAATTCACCCCTCCACTTT,CSARGTDNSPLHF
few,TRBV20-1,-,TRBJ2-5,TGCAGTGCCCCAGGGCGGCTCCCGGGGAAGGTGACCCAGTACTTC,CSAPGRLPGKVTQYF
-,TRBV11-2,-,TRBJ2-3,TGTGCCAGCAGCTTAGGGGACCGAACCAGAGATACGCAGTATTTT,CASSLGDRTRDTQYF
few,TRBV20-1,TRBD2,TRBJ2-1,TGCAGTGCTTGGACTAGCGAGATAGACAATGAGCAGTTCTTC,CSAWTSEIDNEQFF
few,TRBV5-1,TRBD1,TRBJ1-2,TGCGCCAGCAGCTTGGCCCAGGGGGCGGATGGCTACACCTTC,CASSLAQGADGYTF
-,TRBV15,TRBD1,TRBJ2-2,TGTGCCACCAGCGGGGACAGGGCCGGGGAGCTGTTTTTT,CATSGDRAGELFF
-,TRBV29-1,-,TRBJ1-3,TGCAGCGTTTTGGGCTCTGGAAACACCATATATTTT,CSVLGSGNTIYF
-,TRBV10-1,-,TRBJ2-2,TGCGCCAGCGAACCGGGACAAGATTCTACCGGGGAGCTGTTTTTT,CASEPGQDSTGELFF
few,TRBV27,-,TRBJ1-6,TGTGCCAGCAGTACCCTCAGAGATTCACCCCTCCACTTT,CASSTLRDSPLHF
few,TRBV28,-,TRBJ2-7,TGTGCCAGCAGCCGAAGGGGGGGCGGGTACTCCTACGAGCAGTACTTC,CASSRRGGGYSYEQYF
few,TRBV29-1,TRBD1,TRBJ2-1,TGCAGCTCGCCGGGACAGGGGGGAAATGAGCAGTTCTTC,CSSPGQGGNEQFF
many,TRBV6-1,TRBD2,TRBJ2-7,TGTGCCAGCAGGGCTAGCGGCTCCTACGAGCAGTACTTC,CASRASGSYEQYF
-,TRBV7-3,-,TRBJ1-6,TGTGCCAGCAGCTTCCGGTCAGACTCACCCCTCCACTTT,CASSFRSDSPLHF
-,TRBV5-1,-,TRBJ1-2,TGCGCCAGCAGTTTGGTTAGGGGGGTCTATGGCTACACCTTC,CASSLVRGVYGYTF
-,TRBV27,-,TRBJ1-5,TGTGCCAGCAGTTGGGGGGCTTATCAGCCCCAGCATTTT,CASSWGAYQPQHF
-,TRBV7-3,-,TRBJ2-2,TGTGCCAGCAGCTTAACAGGAATGAACACCGGGGAGCTGTTTTTT,CASSLTGMNTGELFF
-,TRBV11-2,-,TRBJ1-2,TGTGCCAGCAGCTTAGCCCTCGCCAGAAGCGGCTACACCTTC,CASSLALARSGYTF
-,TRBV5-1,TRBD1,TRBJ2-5,TGCGCCAGCAGCACAACCGGGACAGGCCAAGAGACCCAGTACTTC,CASSTTGTGQETQYF
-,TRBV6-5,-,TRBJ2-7,TGTGCCAGCAGTTACACGGGTCCAAGGGTGGACGAGCAGTACTTC,CASSYTGPRVDEQYF
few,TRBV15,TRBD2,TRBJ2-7,TGTGCCACCAGCAGAGTACCAGGTCTTAGCGGGGGAAGCTCCTACGAGCAGTACTTC,CATSRVPGLSGGSSYEQYF
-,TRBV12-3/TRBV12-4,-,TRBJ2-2,TGTGCCAGCAGGGATCAGGGGACCGGGGAGCTGTTTTTT,CASRDQGTGELFF
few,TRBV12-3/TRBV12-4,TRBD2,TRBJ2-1,TGTGCCAGCAGTTTGACTAGCGGGAGGGCTAGGGATGAGCAGTTCTTC,CASSLTSGRARDEQFF
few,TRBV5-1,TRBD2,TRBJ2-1,TGCGCCAGCAGCCCGAGCGGGACGCCCTACAATGAGCAGTTCTTC,CASSPSGTPYNEQFF
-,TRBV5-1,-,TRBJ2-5,TGCGCCAGCAGCTCAAGGTCAACAGGGCTCCGAGAGACCCAGTACTTC,CASSSRSTGLRETQYF
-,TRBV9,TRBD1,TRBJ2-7,TGTGCCAGCAGCGCCCGGACAGGCGTGTACCTAAGCGAGCAGTACTTC,CASSARTGVYLSEQYF
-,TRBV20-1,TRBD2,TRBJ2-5,TGCAGTGCTATTGGTACTAGCGGGAGGTTGAGAGAGACCCAGTACTTC,CSAIGTSGRLRETQYF
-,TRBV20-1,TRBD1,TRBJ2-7,TGCAGTGCTTCTCAGGGGGCGGGCGAGCAGTACTTC,CSASQGAGEQYF
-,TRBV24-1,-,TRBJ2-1,TGTGCCACCAGTGACCGTAGGGGCTCCTACAATGAGCAGTTCTTC,CATSDRRGSYNEQFF
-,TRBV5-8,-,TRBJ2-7,TGTGCCAGCAGCCGGGGGGCAGCGTCCTACGAGCAGTACTTC,CASSRGAASYEQYF
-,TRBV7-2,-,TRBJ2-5,TGTGCCAGCAGCTTCGACGAGACCCAGTACTTC,CASSFDETQYF
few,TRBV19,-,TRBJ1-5,TGTGCCAGTAGCATCGTCGGGGTTTTCAATCAGCCCCAGCATTTT,CASSIVGVFNQPQHF